This T cell receptor beta chain was found in a study of T cell repertoires in ileal Crohn's disease. The table came from immunoSEQ multiplex PCR; TCRdb's copy has only in-frame clones and leaves some out. The data contain around 33,000 clones, around four fifths of them singletons. The CDR3 has 15 amino acids. Germline lookup yields CDR1 SGHTA and CDR2 FQGNSA. Germline trimming cut 1 base from V and 5 bases from J; bases unmatched to any gene: 4. The receptor was derived from an adult with Crohn's disease. Sequencing input: ileal tissue. The V and J genes are TRBV7-2 and TRBJ2-1; 8 positions agree with TRBD1. This CDR3 is CASSLDRGSHNEQFF. The CDR3 DNA sequence: TGTGCCAGCAGCTTAGACAGGGGGTCTCACAATGAGCAGTTCTTC.